The entry below describes one TCR beta chain. The data were obtained in a study of T cell changes during pregnancy in multiple sclerosis. This table comes from immunoSEQ multiplex PCR, and its TCRdb copy is limited to in-frame clones, with some not included. The sample gives 40,000 to 55,000 clones, under 95% of which show up once; 0.45% to 0.55% is in the top ten. CDR1 is MDHEN, CDR2 SYDVKM, per germline. Deletions cut 7 bases from V and 1 base from J, with 20 bases between. This CDR3 is built from 17 residues. This clonotype was sampled from a female donor with multiple sclerosis, enrolled in a pregnancy study. The sample here was CD4+ T cells from peripheral blood mononuclear cells, taken in the third trimester of pregnancy. The rearrangement uses TRBV28 and TRBJ1-5; D is ambiguous. The CDR3 bases are TGTGCCAGCACCAGGTGGCAGACCGATCCAAGCAATCAGCCCCAGCATTTT. It translates to CASTRWQTDPSNQPQHF.